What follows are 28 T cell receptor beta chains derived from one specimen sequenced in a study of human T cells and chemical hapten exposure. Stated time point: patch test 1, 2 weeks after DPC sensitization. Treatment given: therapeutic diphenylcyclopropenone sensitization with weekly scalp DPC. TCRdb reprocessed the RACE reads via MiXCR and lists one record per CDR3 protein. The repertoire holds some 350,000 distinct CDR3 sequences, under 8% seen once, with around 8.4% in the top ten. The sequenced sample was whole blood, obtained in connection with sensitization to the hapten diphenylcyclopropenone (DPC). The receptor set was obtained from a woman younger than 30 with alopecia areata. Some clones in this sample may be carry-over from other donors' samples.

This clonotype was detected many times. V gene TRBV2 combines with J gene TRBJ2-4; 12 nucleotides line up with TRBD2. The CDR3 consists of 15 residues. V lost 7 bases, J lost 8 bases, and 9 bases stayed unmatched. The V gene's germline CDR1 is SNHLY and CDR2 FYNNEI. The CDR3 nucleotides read TGTGCCAGCATTCGACTAGCGGGGGCCCGAGACATTCAGTACTTC. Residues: CASIRLAGARDIQYF. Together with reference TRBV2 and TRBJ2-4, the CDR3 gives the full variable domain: EPEVTQTPSHQVTQMGQEVILRCVPISNHLYFYWYRQILGQKVEFLVSFYNNEISEKSEIFDDQFSVERPDGSNFTLKIRSTKLEDSAMYFCASIRLAGARDIQYFGAGTRLSVL.

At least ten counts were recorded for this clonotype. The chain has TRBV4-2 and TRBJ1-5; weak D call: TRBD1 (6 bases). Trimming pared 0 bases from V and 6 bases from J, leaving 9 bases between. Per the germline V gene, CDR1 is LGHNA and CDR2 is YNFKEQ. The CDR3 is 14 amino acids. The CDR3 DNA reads TGTGCCAGCAGCCAAGATGGGGGCAGTCAGCCCCAGCATTTT. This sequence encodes CASSQDGGSQPQHF.

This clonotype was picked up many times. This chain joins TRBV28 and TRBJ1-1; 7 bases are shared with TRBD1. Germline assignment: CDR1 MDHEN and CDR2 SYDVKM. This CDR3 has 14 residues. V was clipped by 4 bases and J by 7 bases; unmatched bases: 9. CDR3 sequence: CASSSIDRVIEAFF. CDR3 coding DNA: TGTGCCAGCAGTTCCATCGACAGGGTCATTGAAGCTTTCTTT.

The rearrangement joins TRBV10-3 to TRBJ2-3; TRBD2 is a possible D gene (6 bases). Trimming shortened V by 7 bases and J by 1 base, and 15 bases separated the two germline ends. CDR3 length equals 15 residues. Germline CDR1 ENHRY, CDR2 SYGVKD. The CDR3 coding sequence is TGTGCCATCAACGAAGGAGGGAAGGGCACAGATACGCAGTATTTT. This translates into CAINEGGKGTDTQYF.

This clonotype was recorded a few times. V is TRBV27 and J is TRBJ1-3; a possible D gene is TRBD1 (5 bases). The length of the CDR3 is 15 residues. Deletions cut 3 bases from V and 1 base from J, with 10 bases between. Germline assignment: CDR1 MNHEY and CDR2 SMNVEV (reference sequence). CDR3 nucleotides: TGTGCCAGCAGTTTGAACAGGCTGTCTGGAAACACCATATATTTT. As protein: CASSLNRLSGNTIYF.

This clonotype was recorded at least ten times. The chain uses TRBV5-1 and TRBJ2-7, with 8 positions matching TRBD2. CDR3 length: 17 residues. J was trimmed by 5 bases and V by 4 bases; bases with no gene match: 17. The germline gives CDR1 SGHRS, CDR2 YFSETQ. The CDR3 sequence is CASSPLFGGDPINEQYF. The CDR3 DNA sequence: TGCGCCAGCAGCCCTCTCTTCGGGGGGGACCCCATAAACGAGCAGTACTTC.

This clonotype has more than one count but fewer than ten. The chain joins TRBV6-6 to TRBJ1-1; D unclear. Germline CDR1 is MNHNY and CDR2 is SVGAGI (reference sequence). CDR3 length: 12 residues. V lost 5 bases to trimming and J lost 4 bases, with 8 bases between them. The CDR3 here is CASSRRATEAFF. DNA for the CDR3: TGTGCCAGCAGTAGACGGGCCACTGAAGCTTTCTTT.

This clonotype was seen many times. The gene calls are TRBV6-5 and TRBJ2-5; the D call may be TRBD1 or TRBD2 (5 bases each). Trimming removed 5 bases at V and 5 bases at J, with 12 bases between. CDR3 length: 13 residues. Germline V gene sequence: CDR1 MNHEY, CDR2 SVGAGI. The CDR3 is CASSIRDGETQYF. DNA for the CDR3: TGTGCCAGCAGTATCCGGGACGGGGAGACCCAGTACTTC.

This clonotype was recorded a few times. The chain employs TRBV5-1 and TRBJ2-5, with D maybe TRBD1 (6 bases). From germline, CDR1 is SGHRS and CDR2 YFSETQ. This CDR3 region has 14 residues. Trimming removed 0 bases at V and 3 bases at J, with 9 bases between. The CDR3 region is CASSLATGEETQYF. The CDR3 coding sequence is TGCGCCAGCAGCTTGGCGACAGGAGAAGAGACCCAGTACTTC.

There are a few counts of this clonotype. CDR3 bases: TGTGCCAGCAGCTTGGTCCCAACAGGGGTGGGCTATGGCTACACCTTC. Amino acids: CASSLVPTGVGYGYTF. The chain uses TRBV5-5 and TRBJ1-2; 7 nucleotides match TRBD1. Germline lookup yields CDR1 SGHKS and CDR2 YYEKEE (reference sequence). This CDR3 comprises 16 residues. Losses at the gene ends were 0 bases for V and 4 bases for J; bases not matched to a gene: 9. Combining the CDR3 with reference TRBV5-5 and TRBJ1-2 gives the whole variable domain DAGVTQSPTHLIKTRGQQVTLRCSPISGHKSVSWYQQVLGQGPQFIFQYYEKEERGRGNFPDRFSARQFPNYSSELNVNALLLGDSALYLCASSLVPTGVGYGYTFGSGTRLTVV.

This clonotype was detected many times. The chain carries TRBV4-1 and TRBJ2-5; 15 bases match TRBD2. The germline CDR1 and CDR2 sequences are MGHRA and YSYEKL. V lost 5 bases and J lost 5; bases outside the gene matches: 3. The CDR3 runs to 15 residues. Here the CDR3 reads CASSRTSGGAETQYF. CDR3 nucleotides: TGCGCCAGCAGCAGGACTAGCGGGGGGGCGGAGACCCAGTACTTC.

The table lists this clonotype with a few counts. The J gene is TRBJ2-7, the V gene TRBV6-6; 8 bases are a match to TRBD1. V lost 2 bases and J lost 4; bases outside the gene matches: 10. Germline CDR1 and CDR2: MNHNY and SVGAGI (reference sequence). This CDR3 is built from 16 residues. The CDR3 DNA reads TGTGCCAGCAGTTACGGCCCGGGACAGGATTCATACGAGCAGTACTTC. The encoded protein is CASSYGPGQDSYEQYF.

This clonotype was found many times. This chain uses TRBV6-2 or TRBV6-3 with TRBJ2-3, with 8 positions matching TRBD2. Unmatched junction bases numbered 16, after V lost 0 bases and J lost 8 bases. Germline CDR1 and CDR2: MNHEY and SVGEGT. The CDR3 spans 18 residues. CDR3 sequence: CASSYSRASGGPDGTQYF. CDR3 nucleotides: TGTGCCAGCAGTTACTCGAGGGCCAGCGGGGGACCAGATGGTACGCAGTATTTT.

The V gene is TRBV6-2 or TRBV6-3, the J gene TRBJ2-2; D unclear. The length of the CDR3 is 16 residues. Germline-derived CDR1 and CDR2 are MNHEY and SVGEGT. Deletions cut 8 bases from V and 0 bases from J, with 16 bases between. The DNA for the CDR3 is TGTGCCAGCTTACATGTCCGCCCTTCGAACACCGGGGAGCTGTTTTTT. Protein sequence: CASLHVRPSNTGELFF.

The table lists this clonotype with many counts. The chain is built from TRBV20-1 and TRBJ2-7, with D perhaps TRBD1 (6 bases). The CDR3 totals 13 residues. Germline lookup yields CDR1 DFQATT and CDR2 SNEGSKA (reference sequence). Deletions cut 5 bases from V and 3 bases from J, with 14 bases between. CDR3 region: CSAPHADSYEQYF. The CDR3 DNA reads TGCAGTGCTCCGCACGCGGACAGCTACGAGCAGTACTTC.

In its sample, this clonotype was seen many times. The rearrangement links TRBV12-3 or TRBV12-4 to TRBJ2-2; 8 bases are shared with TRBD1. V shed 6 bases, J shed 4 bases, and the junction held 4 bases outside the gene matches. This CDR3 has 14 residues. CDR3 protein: CASSDGQGTGELFF. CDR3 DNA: TGTGCCAGCAGCGATGGACAGGGCACCGGGGAGCTGTTTTTT.

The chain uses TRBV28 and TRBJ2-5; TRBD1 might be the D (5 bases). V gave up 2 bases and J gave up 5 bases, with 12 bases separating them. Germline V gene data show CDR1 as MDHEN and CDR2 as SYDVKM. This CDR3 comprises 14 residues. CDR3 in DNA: TGTGCCAGCAGTTTAGCCGACAGTGGTGAGACCCAGTACTTC. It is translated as CASSLADSGETQYF. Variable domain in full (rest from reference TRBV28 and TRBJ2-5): DVKVTQSSRYLVKRTGEKVFLECVQDMDHENMFWYRQDPGLGLRLIYFSYDVKMKEKGDIPEGYSVSREKKERFSLILESASTNQTSMYLCASSLADSGETQYFGPGTRLLVL.

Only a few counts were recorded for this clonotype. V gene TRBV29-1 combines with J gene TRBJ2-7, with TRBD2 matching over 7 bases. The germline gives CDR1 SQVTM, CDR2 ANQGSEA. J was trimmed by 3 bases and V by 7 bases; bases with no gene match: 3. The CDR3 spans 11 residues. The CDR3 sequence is CSATGGYEQYF. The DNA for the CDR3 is TGCAGCGCGACGGGGGGCTACGAGCAGTACTTC.

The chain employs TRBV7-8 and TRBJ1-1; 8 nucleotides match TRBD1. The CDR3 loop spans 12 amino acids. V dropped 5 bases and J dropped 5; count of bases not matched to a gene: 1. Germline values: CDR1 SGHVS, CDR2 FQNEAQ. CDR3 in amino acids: CASSNRGTEAFF. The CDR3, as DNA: TGTGCCAGCAGCAACAGGGGGACTGAAGCTTTCTTT.

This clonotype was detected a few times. The CDR3 protein is CASSPGQIVKNTIYF. The DNA for the CDR3 is TGCGCCAGCAGTCCAGGACAGATAGTCAAAAACACCATATATTTT. This chain uses TRBV4-1 with TRBJ1-3, with D perhaps matching TRBD1 (6 bases). V shed 6 bases and J shed 6 bases, with 18 bases lying between them. Germline V lookup: CDR1 MGHRA, CDR2 YSYEKL. The CDR3 is made up of 15 amino acids.

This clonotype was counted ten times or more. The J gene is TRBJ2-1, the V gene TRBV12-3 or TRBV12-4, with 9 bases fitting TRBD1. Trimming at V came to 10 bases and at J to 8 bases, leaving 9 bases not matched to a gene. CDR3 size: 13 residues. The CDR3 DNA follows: TGTGCCATCGGGACAGGGTTGAGCGATGAGCAGTTCTTC. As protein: CAIGTGLSDEQFF.

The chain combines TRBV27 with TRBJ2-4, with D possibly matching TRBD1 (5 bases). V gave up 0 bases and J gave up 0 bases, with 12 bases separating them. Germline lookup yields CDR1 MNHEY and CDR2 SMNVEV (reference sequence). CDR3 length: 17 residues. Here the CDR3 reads CASSLSMGPLAKNIQYF. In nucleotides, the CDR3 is TGTGCCAGCAGTTTATCGATGGGGCCCTTAGCCAAAAACATTCAGTACTTC.

This chain's CDR3 is CASSPPIGTANYGYTF. For the CDR3, the DNA is TGTGCCAGCAGCCCCCCGATCGGGACAGCGAACTATGGCTACACCTTC. The chain uses TRBV7-9 and TRBJ1-2, with 7 bases that match TRBD1. This CDR3 has 16 residues. The germline V gene encodes CDR1 SEHNR and CDR2 FQNEAQ (reference sequence). The V gene end was trimmed by 5 bases and the J gene end by 2 bases; junction bases not matched to a gene: 11.

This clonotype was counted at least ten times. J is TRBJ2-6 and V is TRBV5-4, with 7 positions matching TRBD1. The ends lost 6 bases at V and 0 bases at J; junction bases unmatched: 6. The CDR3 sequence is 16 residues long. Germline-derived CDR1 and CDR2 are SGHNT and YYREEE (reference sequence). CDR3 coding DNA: TGTGCCAGCATAAGGGGGCTCCCCTCTGGGGCCAACGTCCTGACTTTC. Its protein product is CASIRGLPSGANVLTF.

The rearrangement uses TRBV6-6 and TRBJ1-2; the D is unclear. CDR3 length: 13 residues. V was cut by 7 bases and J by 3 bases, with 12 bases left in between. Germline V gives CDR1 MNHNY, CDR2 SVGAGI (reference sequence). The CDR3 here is CASTTDPYYGYTF. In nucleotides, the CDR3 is TGTGCCAGCACCACCGATCCTTACTATGGCTACACCTTC.

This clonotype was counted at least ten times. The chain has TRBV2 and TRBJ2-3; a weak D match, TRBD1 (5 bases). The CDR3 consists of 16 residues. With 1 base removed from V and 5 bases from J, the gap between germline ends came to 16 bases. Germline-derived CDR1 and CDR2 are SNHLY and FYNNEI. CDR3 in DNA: TGTGCCAGCAGTGAAGAAGGGGCCGACCTCGTAGATACGCAGTATTTT. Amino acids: CASSEEGADLVDTQYF.

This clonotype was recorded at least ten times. CDR3 bases: TGTGCCAGCAGTTCGGACAGGGGAGCCGATACGCAGTATTTT. This codes for CASSSDRGADTQYF. The chain couples TRBV6-5 to TRBJ2-3, with 9 bases identical to TRBD1. CDR3 length: 14 residues. CDR1 and CDR2 (germline): MNHEY, SVGAGI. Trimming at V came to 4 bases and at J to 6 bases, leaving 5 bases not matched to a gene.

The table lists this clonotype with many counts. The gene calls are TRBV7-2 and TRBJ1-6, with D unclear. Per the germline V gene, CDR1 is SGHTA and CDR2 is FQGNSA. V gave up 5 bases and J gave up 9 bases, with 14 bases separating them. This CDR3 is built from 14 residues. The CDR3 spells CASSPLLAGSPLHF. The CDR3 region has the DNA TGTGCCAGCAGCCCCCTCCTGGCGGGTTCACCCCTCCACTTT.